The 6 T cell receptor beta chains below were found in one sample sequenced in a study of blood T cells in healthy people across ages (dated by TCRdb to 2015 to 2017). The protocol used for the library was 5' RACE. The listed sequencing device is Illumina HiSeq 2500. A second PCR of about 6 to 12 cycles was run with a J-beta primer mix and a sample-barcoded 5' primer. TCRdb trimmed the raw reads at Q25, called clones with MiXCR and kept productive beta chains. When rows share a CDR3 protein, they turn into one entry using the most common DNA and genes. Across this sample there are about 1.5 million distinct CDR3 sequences, with approximately 39% seen only once. About 3.8% of the sample is in the top ten clones. The sample was blood. The origin of the receptors is a woman aged 18-29 years in good health.

A word on this clonotype: This may be a read error, as it is one base from a much larger clone. V gene TRBV11-2 combines with J gene TRBJ2-5; the match to TRBD2 covers 7 bases. CDR1 and CDR2 from the germline V gene are SGHAT and FQNNGV. The CDR3 has 13 amino acids. CDR3 loop: CASRGGVQEAQYF. CDR3 nucleotide sequence: TGTGCCAGCAGGGGAGGGGTCCAAGAGGCCCAGTACTTC.

This clonotype was counted between two and nine times. V is TRBV9 and J is TRBJ1-2, with 7 bases fitting TRBD1. Germline V lookup: CDR1 SGDLS, CDR2 YYNGEE. The CDR3 loop spans 12 amino acids. J gave up 7 bases and V 7 bases, and 7 bases lay outside the gene matches. The DNA of the CDR3 is TGTGCCAGCGCGGGACAGATGGGTGGCTACACCTTC. It is translated as CASAGQMGGYTF.

The chain is built from TRBV12-3 or TRBV12-4 and TRBJ1-5, with 7 bases fitting TRBD1. Losses at the gene ends were 6 bases for V and 0 bases for J; bases not matched to a gene: 8. The CDR3 spans 16 residues. In nucleotides, the CDR3 is TGTGCCAGCAGCCGCAACAGGGGCCATAGCAATCAGCCCCAGCATTTT. Translation: CASSRNRGHSNQPQHF.

This clonotype was picked up one time. The CDR3 coding sequence is TGTGCCAGCAGCTTGGGACTAGCGGGAACCGCCTCCAAAAACATTCAGTACTTC. Translation gives CASSLGLAGTASKNIQYF. V and J are TRBV7-2 and TRBJ2-4, with 13 bases aligning to TRBD2. Germline V lookup: CDR1 SGHTA, CDR2 FQGNSA. After removal of 3 bases from V and 2 bases from J, the junction contained 7 bases not matched to a gene. CDR3 length: 18 amino acids.

Only a few counts were recorded for this clonotype. V usage is TRBV20-1 and J usage is TRBJ2-3, with D unclear. This CDR3 is 14 amino acids long. V dropped 3 bases and J dropped 1 base, with 11 bases sitting between them. The germline gives CDR1 DFQATT, CDR2 SNEGSKA (reference sequence). Here the CDR3 DNA reads TGCAGTGCTAGTGGGCGGCGAGGCACAGATACGCAGTATTTT. Its protein product is CSASGRRGTDTQYF.

The gene calls are TRBV29-1 and TRBJ2-3; either TRBD1 or TRBD2 may supply D (5 bases each). Germline CDR1 SQVTM, CDR2 ANQGSEA. Deletions cut 2 bases from V and 0 bases from J, with 12 bases between. This CDR3 has 15 amino acids. CDR3 in amino acids: CSVEPRGFSTDTQYF. The CDR3 DNA sequence: TGCAGCGTTGAACCGAGGGGATTTAGCACAGATACGCAGTATTTT.